Listed here is a single TCR beta chain. What it binds is unknown. This CDR3 contains 15 residues. The V gene's germline CDR1 is SGHAT and CDR2 FQNNGV. The V gene end was trimmed by 6 bases and the J gene end by 4 bases; junction bases not matched to a gene: 8. The sample originates from a study of CD8 T cells in Susac syndrome. As for the study in general: Patients with Susac syndrome were therapy-naive, on corticosteroids, or on intravenous immunoglobulin alone at the time that blood was drawn.

TEMRA cells were FACS-enriched, unlike CD8+ and CD4+ T cells, which were negatively isolated. The RNA, about 0.5 to 1 ug, was put through reverse transcription using random hexamers. TCRdb processed the immunoSEQ multiplex PCR reads anew with MiXCR; each CDR3 protein has one entry. The sample comprises about 190,000 distinct CDR3 sequences, 95% of which are singletons, and roughly 0.15% rests with the top ten. General study findings and limits: In total CD8+ repertoires, over 15 Susac-specific public clones were found, and in CD8+ TEMRA repertoires, five were found.

This chain uses TRBV11-2 with TRBJ2-7, with 11 bases lining up with TRBD2. The TCR originated in a human donor with Susac syndrome. The sequencing input was CD8+ T cells from PBMCs. The CDR3 is CASSSIAGGPYEQYF. The CDR3, as DNA: TGTGCCAGCAGTTCAATAGCGGGAGGGCCGTACGAGCAGTACTTC.